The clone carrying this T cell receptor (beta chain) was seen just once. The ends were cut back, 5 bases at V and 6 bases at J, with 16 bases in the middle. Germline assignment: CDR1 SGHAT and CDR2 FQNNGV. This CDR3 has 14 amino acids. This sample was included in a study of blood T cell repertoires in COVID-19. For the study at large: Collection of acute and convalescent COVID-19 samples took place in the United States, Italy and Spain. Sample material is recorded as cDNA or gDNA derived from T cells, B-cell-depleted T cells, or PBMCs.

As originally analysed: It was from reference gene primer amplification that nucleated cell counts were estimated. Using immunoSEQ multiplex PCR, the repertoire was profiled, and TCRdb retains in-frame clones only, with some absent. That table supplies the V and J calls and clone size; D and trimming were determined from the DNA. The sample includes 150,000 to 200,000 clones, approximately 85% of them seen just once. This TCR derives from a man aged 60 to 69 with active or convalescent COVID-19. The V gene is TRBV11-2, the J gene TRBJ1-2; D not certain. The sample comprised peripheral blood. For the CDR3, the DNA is TGTGCCAGCAGCCTAGGGCAGCCAGGAAATGGCTACACCTTC. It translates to CASSLGQPGNGYTF.